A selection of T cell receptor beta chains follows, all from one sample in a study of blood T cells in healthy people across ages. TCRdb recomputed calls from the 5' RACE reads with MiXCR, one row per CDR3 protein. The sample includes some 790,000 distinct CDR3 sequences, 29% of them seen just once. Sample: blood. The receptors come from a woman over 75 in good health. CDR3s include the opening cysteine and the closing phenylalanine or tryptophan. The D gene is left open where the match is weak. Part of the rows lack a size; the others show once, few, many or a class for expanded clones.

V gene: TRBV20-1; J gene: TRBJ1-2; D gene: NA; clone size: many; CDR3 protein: CSARDARVNYGYTF; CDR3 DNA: TGCAGTGCTAGAGATGCGCGGGTAAACTATGGCTACACCTTC
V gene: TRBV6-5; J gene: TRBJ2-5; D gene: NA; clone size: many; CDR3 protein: CASSYSQTGGQETQYF; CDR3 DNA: TGTGCCAGCAGTTACTCTCAGACTGGGGGCCAAGAGACCCAGTACTTC
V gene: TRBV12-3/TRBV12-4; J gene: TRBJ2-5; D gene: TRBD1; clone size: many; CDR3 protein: CASRWTGGGETQYF; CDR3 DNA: TGTGCCAGCAGGTGGACAGGGGGCGGAGAGACCCAGTACTTC
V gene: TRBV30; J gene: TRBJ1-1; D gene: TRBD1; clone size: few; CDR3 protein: CAWKSDRVNTEAFF; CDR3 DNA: TGTGCCTGGAAGAGCGACAGGGTGAACACTGAAGCTTTCTTT
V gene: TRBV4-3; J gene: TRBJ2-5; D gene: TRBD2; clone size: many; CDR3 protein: CASSPRGGLAEETQYF; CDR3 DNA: TGCGCCAGCAGCCCGAGGGGAGGGCTAGCCGAAGAGACCCAGTACTTC
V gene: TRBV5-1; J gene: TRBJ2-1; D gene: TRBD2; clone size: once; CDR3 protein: CASSRAGGAYNEQFF; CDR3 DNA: TGCGCCAGCAGTCGAGCGGGAGGGGCCTACAATGAGCAGTTCTTC
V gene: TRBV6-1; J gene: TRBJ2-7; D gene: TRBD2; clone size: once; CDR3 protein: CASRASGDAYEQYF; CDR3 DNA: TGTGCCAGCAGAGCTAGCGGGGACGCCTACGAGCAGTACTTC
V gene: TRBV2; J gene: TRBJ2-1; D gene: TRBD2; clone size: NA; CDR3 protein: CASSASLAGLDEQFF; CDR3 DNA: TGTGCCAGCAGTGCGTCCCTAGCGGGGTTGGATGAGCAGTTCTTC
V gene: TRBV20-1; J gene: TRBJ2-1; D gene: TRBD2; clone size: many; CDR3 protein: CSARVKRGSYNEQFF; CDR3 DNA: TGCAGTGCTAGAGTTAAGCGGGGGTCCTACAATGAGCAGTTCTTC
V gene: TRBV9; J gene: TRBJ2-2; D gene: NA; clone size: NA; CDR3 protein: CASSLTVTGELFF; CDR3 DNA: TGTGCCAGCAGCCTCACAGTCACCGGGGAGCTGTTTTTT
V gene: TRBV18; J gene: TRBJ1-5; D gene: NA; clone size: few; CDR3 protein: CASSPTAGNSNQPQHF; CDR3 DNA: TGTGCCAGCTCACCAACCGCAGGGAATAGCAATCAGCCCCAGCATTTT